This T cell receptor beta chain was documented in a study of control samples from healthy donors and cancer patients. V was cut by 0 bases and J by 1 base, with 10 bases left in between. CDR1 SGHRS and CDR2 YFSETQ come from the germline V gene. The CDR3 has 15 residues. Clones were sequenced by immunoSEQ multiplex PCR, and TCRdb holds only the in-frame ones, with some missing. This table holds roughly 450,000 clones, around 90% found once. The sequenced material came from PBMCs. The chain employs TRBV5-1 and TRBJ2-5, with a tentative D call TRBD2 (7 bases). This receptor was obtained from a man aged 40-50 years with head and neck cancer. CDR3: CASSLARGAQETQYF. In nucleotides, the CDR3 is TGCGCCAGCAGCTTGGCACGGGGGGCCCAAGAGACCCAGTACTTC. The variable domain in full, with the rest retrieved from reference TRBV5-1 and TRBJ2-5, is KAGVTQTPRYLIKTRGQQVTLSCSPISGHRSVSWYQQTPGQGLQFLFEYFSETQRNKGNFPGRFSGRQFSNSRSEMNVSTLELGDSALYLCASSLARGAQETQYFGPGTRLLVL.